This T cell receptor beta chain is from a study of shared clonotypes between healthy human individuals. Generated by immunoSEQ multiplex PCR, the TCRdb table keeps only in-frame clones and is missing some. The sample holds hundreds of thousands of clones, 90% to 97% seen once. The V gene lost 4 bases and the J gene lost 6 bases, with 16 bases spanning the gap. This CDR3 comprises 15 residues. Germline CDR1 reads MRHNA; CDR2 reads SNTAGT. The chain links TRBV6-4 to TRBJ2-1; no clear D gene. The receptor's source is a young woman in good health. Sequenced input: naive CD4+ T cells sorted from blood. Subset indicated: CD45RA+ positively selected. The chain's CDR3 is CASSAVGNGGNEQFF. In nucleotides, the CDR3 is TGTGCCAGCAGTGCTGTGGGGAATGGCGGCAATGAGCAGTTCTTC.